The 32 T cell receptor beta chains presented below share a single source sample, sequenced in a study of shared clonotypes between healthy human individuals. Method: immunoSEQ multiplex PCR; TCRdb's copy keeps in-frame clones and lacks some. The sample has some 2.1 million clones, 93% seen once. CD8 cells regarded as naive lacked CD45RO, were positively chosen for CCR7, and omitted terminally differentiated effector memory CD45RA+ cells. The specimen sequenced was naive CD8+ T cells from PBMCs. The source is a young man in good health. Some clones in this sample may be carry-over from other donors' samples.

This sequence joins TRBV19 and TRBJ1-2, with D uncertain. This CDR3 has 14 residues. Germline values: CDR1 LNHDA, CDR2 SQIVND (reference sequence). V lost 0 bases and J lost 5, with 10 bases in between. The CDR3 spells CASSIDLGTYGYTF. CDR3 in DNA: TGTGCCAGTAGTATAGATTTGGGAACATATGGCTACACCTTC. The full variable domain, its missing parts supplied by reference TRBV19 and TRBJ1-2, is DGGITQSPKYLFRKEGQNVTLSCEQNLNHDAMYWYRQDPGQGLRLIYYSQIVNDFQKGDIAEGYSVSREKKESFPLTVTSAQKNPTAFYLCASSIDLGTYGYTFGSGTRLTVV.

The chain joins TRBV7-6 to TRBJ2-1, with D maybe TRBD2 (6 bases). CDR3 size: 13 residues. Germline V gene lookup returns CDR1 SGHVS and CDR2 FNYEAQ. Trimming stripped 2 bases from V and 10 bases from J, with 12 bases between. CDR3 sequence reads: CASSLSTGVEQFF. Here the CDR3 DNA reads TGTGCCAGCAGCTTATCTACGGGAGTCGAGCAGTTCTTC.

With respect to this clone: A read error may explain this, as a much larger clone is one base away. Other DNA sequences in this specimen translate into the identical CDR3. The genes are TRBV7-9 and TRBJ2-7; D uncertain. CDR1 and CDR2 from the germline V gene are SEHNR and FQNEAQ (reference sequence). The CDR3 runs 13 residues. CDR3 residues: CASSQGLGYEQYF. The CDR3 region has the DNA TGCGCCAGCAGCCAAGGGCTAGGCTACGAGCAGTACTTC.

This clone showed up just a few times. The chain employs TRBV11-2 and TRBJ1-2, with D unclear. Germline V gene data show CDR1 as SGHAT and CDR2 as FQNNGV. V lost 1 base and J lost 4, with 10 bases in between. This CDR3 comprises 14 residues. DNA for the CDR3: TGTGCCAGCAGCTTAGCGAGCAAGGTCTATGGCTACACCTTC. Translated: CASSLASKVYGYTF.

This clone was detected once. The chain couples TRBV29-1 to TRBJ2-5; TRBD2 agrees at 13 bases. With the DNA end fitting TRBJ2-7 better, the J assignment may be wrong. CDR1 and CDR2 (germline): SQVTM, ANQGSEA. This CDR3 is built from 14 residues. CDR3 nucleotides: TGCAGCGGAACCGGGACTAGCGGGACGGGCGAGCAGTACTTC. It codes for CSGTGTSGTGEQYF.

To note about this clone: Other DNA sequences from this sample encode an identical CDR3 as well. This rearrangement joins TRBV9 to TRBJ2-1; D is perhaps TRBD1 (6 bases). V dropped 2 bases and J dropped 7 bases, with 10 bases sitting between them. CDR1 SGDLS and CDR2 YYNGEE come from the germline V gene. The CDR3 covers 13 residues. For the CDR3, the DNA is TGTGCCAGCAGCGTTGAGGGGGTGAATGAGCAGTTCTTC. Translating it yields CASSVEGVNEQFF.

This clone occurred once. The chain uses TRBV4-3 and TRBJ2-7; no definite D call. The V end lost 0 bases, the J end lost 3 bases, and 9 bases lay between the germline ends. Looked up from germline, CDR1 is LGHNA and CDR2 is YSLEER. The CDR3 contains 14 residues. CDR3 DNA sequence: TGCGCCAGCAGCCAAGATTTACAGCACTACGAGCAGTACTTC. Residues: CASSQDLQHYEQYF.

The chain employs TRBV27 and TRBJ2-2; the match to TRBD2 covers 14 bases. CDR1 MNHEY and CDR2 SMNVEV come from the germline V gene (reference sequence). The CDR3 runs 16 residues. With V trimmed by 7 bases and J by 5 bases, 6 bases remained unmatched. The CDR3: CASKGLAGVGTGELFF. As DNA, the CDR3 is TGTGCCAGCAAGGGACTAGCGGGAGTTGGGACCGGGGAGCTGTTTTTT.

J is TRBJ1-4 and V is TRBV27, with 11 bases aligning to TRBD1. V dropped 2 bases and J dropped 10; count of bases not matched to a gene: 6. The CDR3 covers 15 residues. Germline V lookup: CDR1 MNHEY, CDR2 SMNVEV (reference sequence). CDR3 DNA: TGTGCCAGCAGTTTACCGGGACAGGGGGGAGGAAAACTGTTTTTT. Translation gives CASSLPGQGGGKLFF.

As regards this clone: This CDR3 is missing its conserved last phenylalanine or tryptophan, likely due to a read error. The chain combines TRBV7-2 with TRBJ2-7, with 12 positions matching TRBD2. V lost 6 bases and J lost 6; bases outside the gene matches: 9. CDR1 is SGHTA and CDR2 is FQGNSA in the germline V gene. The CDR3 extends over 15 amino acids. CDR3 sequence (DNA): TGTGCCAGCAGTTCTATACGACTAGCGGGAGTCGAGCAGTACCTC. Protein sequence: CASSSIRLAGVEQYL.

Of note for this clone: This sample also contains other DNA sequences that code for the same CDR3. V gene TRBV4-3 combines with J gene TRBJ2-2, with 10 positions matching TRBD2. Losses at the gene ends were 1 base for V and 6 bases for J; bases not matched to a gene: 5. Germline CDR1 is LGHNA and CDR2 is YSLEER. The CDR3 totals 16 residues. The CDR3 sequence: CASSQVLAGEAGELFF. The CDR3, as DNA: TGCGCCAGCAGCCAAGTCCTAGCGGGAGAGGCCGGGGAGCTGTTTTTT.

This CDR3 is CATQAGVRNEQFF. DNA of the CDR3: TGTGCCACCCAAGCGGGAGTTCGGAATGAGCAGTTCTTC. The chain carries TRBV27 and TRBJ2-1, with TRBD2 matching 8 bases. This CDR3 comprises 13 residues. The V gene's germline CDR1 is MNHEY and CDR2 SMNVEV (reference sequence). Trimming cost V 10 bases and J 7 bases; bases outside gene matches: 9.

V gene TRBV30 combines with J gene TRBJ1-3; D gene ambiguous. CDR1 and CDR2 from the germline V gene are GTSNPN and SVGIG (reference sequence). Trimming removed 0 bases at V and 1 base at J, with 10 bases between. The CDR3 consists of 15 residues. DNA for the CDR3: TGTGCCTGGAGTGTAGCGGCCGTATCTGGAAACACCATATATTTT. Its protein is CAWSVAAVSGNTIYF.

The chain couples TRBV14 to TRBJ2-4; D is perhaps TRBD1 (5 bases). The CDR3 is made up of 16 amino acids. V lost 1 base, J lost 0 bases, and 10 bases lay in between. CDR1 and CDR2 (germline): SGHDN, FVKESK. Written as DNA, the CDR3 is TGTGCCAGCAGCCAAGGGACATCCTTAGCCAAAAACATTCAGTACTTC. Residues: CASSQGTSLAKNIQYF.

The chain combines TRBV27 with TRBJ2-5; 8 nucleotides align to TRBD2. V shed 4 bases, J shed 1 base, and the junction held 2 bases outside the gene matches. The CDR3 loop spans 14 amino acids. Germline values: CDR1 MNHEY, CDR2 SMNVEV (reference sequence). CDR3 nucleotides: TGTGCCAGCAGTTCACTAGCGGCCCAAGAGACCCAGTACTTC. It encodes CASSSLAAQETQYF.

This chain uses TRBV7-2 with TRBJ2-1, with D unclear. Deletions cut 3 bases from V and 2 bases from J, with 8 bases between. CDR1 and CDR2 from the germline V gene are SGHTA and FQGNSA. The length of the CDR3 is 14 residues. In DNA form, the CDR3 reads TGTGCCAGCAGCTTTGGGCTAGCCTACAATGAGCAGTTCTTC. Its protein is CASSFGLAYNEQFF.

The chain combines TRBV4-3 with TRBJ2-3, with TRBD2 identical over 14 bases. J gave up 6 bases and V 0 bases, and 5 bases lay outside the gene matches. The germline CDR1 and CDR2 sequences are LGHNA and YSLEER. The CDR3 is made up of 17 amino acids. CDR3 residues: CASSQDARTSGRDTQYF. DNA of the CDR3: TGCGCCAGCAGCCAAGATGCCAGGACTAGCGGGAGGGATACGCAGTATTTT.

The rearrangement uses TRBV9 and TRBJ1-2, with a tentative D call TRBD1 (6 bases). V was shortened by 0 bases and J by 4 bases, with 16 bases between the two germline ends. The CDR3 is 16 amino acids. CDR1 is SGDLS and CDR2 is YYNGEE in the germline V gene. The CDR3 region has the DNA TGTGCCAGCAGCGTAGGAGAGGCAAGAGGGGGCTATGGCTACACCTTC. This gives the protein CASSVGEARGGYGYTF. The variable domain in full, with the rest retrieved from reference TRBV9 and TRBJ1-2, is DSGVTQTPKHLITATGQRVTLRCSPRSGDLSVYWYQQSLDQGLQFLIQYYNGEERAKGNILERFSAQQFPDLHSELNLSSLELGDSALYFCASSVGEARGGYGYTFGSGTRLTVV.

The V and J genes are TRBV18 and TRBJ2-3; 10 nucleotides agree with TRBD2. The germline gives CDR1 KGHSH, CDR2 LQKENI. The CDR3 covers 12 residues. The junction had 7 bases not matched to a gene; V was cut back by 4 bases and J by 15 bases. The CDR3 spells CASSLGLAETYF. The CDR3 nucleotides are TGTGCCAGCTCACTCGGACTAGCGGAAACCTATTTT.

This chain uses TRBV9 with TRBJ2-3, with 7 bases that match TRBD2. The J segment lost 2 bases and the V segment lost 0 bases, leaving 6 bases of the junction unmatched. The CDR3 is 16 amino acids. CDR1 and CDR2 (germline): SGDLS, YYNGEE. CDR3 loop: CASSVGASGVTDTQYF. In nucleotides, the CDR3 is TGTGCCAGCAGCGTAGGGGCTAGCGGAGTCACAGATACGCAGTATTTT.

The rearrangement links TRBV19 to TRBJ2-7; a weak D match, TRBD2 (5 bases). This CDR3 region has 14 residues. V was shortened by 2 bases and J by 2 bases, with 10 bases between the two germline ends. The V gene's germline CDR1 is LNHDA and CDR2 SQIVND (reference sequence). CDR3 nucleotides: TGTGCCAGTAGTATAAGCGGAACAACCTACGAGCAGTACTTC. This translates into CASSISGTTYEQYF.

V is TRBV18 and J is TRBJ1-5, with TRBD1 matching over 7 bases. Trimming cost V 1 base and J 1 base; bases outside gene matches: 19. In germline, CDR1 is KGHSH, CDR2 LQKENI. The CDR3 runs to 21 residues. CDR3 in amino acids: CASSPLPPTGSVKTSNQPQHF. CDR3 nucleotide sequence: TGTGCCAGCTCACCACTCCCCCCGACAGGGAGTGTTAAAACGAGCAATCAGCCCCAGCATTTT.

V is TRBV28 and J is TRBJ1-1; possible D gene TRBD1, 6 bases. Trimming removed 3 bases at V and 11 bases at J, with 16 bases between. CDR1 MDHEN and CDR2 SYDVKM come from the germline V gene. The CDR3 has 13 residues. The CDR3, as DNA: TGTGCCAGCAGTTTCCGACAGGCCTTAAGGGCTTTCTTT. The encoded protein is CASSFRQALRAFF.

The V gene is TRBV19, the J gene TRBJ2-1; no reliable D call. Looked up from germline, CDR1 is LNHDA and CDR2 is SQIVND (reference sequence). This CDR3 is 15 amino acids long. The V and J ends lost 1 base and 2 bases respectively, with 9 bases between them. This chain's CDR3 is CASSIAPVTYNEQFF. The CDR3 nucleotides read TGTGCCAGTAGTATAGCCCCGGTCACCTACAATGAGCAGTTCTTC.

CDR3 amino acids: CASSDLLVSEQFF. The CDR3 DNA sequence: TGTGCCAGCAGTGATCTTTTGGTGAGTGAGCAGTTCTTC. The chain combines TRBV2 with TRBJ2-1; D remains ambiguous. Germline V lookup: CDR1 SNHLY, CDR2 FYNNEI. The CDR3 spans 13 residues. Deletions cut 3 bases from V and 9 bases from J, with 12 bases between.

With respect to this clone: The sample has other DNA sequences that encode this CDR3 too. The chain joins TRBV27 to TRBJ1-5; D is possibly TRBD1 (5 bases). The CDR3 totals 12 residues. In germline, CDR1 is MNHEY, CDR2 SMNVEV (reference sequence). The ends were cut back, 0 bases at V and 9 bases at J, with 6 bases in the middle. The CDR3 loop reads CASSLSGGPQHF. The CDR3 DNA sequence: TGTGCCAGCAGTTTATCGGGGGGGCCCCAGCATTTT.

The rearrangement joins TRBV12-5 to TRBJ1-2; TRBD1 might be the D (5 bases). Germline V gives CDR1 LGHNT, CDR2 FRNRAP. With 5 bases removed from V and 6 bases from J, the gap between germline ends came to 13 bases. This CDR3 is 13 amino acids long. CDR3 bases: TGTGCTAGTGGTCCCCAGGGTATAGATGGCTACACCTTC. Amino acid sequence: CASGPQGIDGYTF.

The chain recombines TRBV13 with TRBJ2-5; TRBD1 matches 9 bases. The CDR3 sequence is 15 residues long. Germline V gene sequence: CDR1 PRHDT, CDR2 FYEKMQ (reference sequence). The V segment lost 5 bases and the J segment 5 bases; nucleotides outside the gene matches: 9. The chain's CDR3 is CASSDTGGAEETQYF. The DNA of the CDR3 is TGTGCCAGCAGCGATACAGGGGGCGCGGAGGAGACCCAGTACTTC.

The chain couples TRBV27 to TRBJ2-3; D uncertain. V lost 1 base to trimming and J lost 0 bases, with 17 bases between them. The CDR3 length is 18 residues. Germline assignment: CDR1 MNHEY and CDR2 SMNVEV (reference sequence). The CDR3 DNA follows: TGTGCCAGCAGTTTATTCCGACCCAACCCGAGTAGCACAGATACGCAGTATTTT. Its translation: CASSLFRPNPSSTDTQYF.

CDR3 nucleotides: TGCGCCAGCAGCCCCCAATCGACTTGGGACAATGAGCAGTTCTTC. Protein: CASSPQSTWDNEQFF. The chain joins TRBV23-1 to TRBJ2-1, with D hard to call. TRBV23-1 is designated an ORF whose function remains uncertain. This CDR3 is 15 amino acids long. The germline V and J ends were trimmed by 6 bases and 5 bases, with 17 bases remaining between them.

The chain is built from TRBV4-1 and TRBJ1-1; 9 positions agree with TRBD1. The V gene end was trimmed by 1 base and the J gene end by 6 bases; junction bases not matched to a gene: 9. This CDR3 contains 16 residues. Germline V gene lookup returns CDR1 MGHRA and CDR2 YSYEKL. This CDR3 reads CASSQAPGQGPPEAFF. CDR3 bases: TGCGCCAGCAGCCAAGCCCCAGGACAGGGGCCCCCTGAAGCTTTCTTT.

The chain carries TRBV18 and TRBJ1-1, with a weak D call TRBD1 (6 bases). Between the trimmed V and J ends, which lost 5 bases and 4 bases, there was a span of 11 bases. The CDR3 runs 13 residues. CDR1 KGHSH and CDR2 LQKENI come from the germline V gene. DNA of the CDR3: TGTGCCAGCTCAACAGGGTTAGGCACTGAAGCTTTCTTT. It yields the protein CASSTGLGTEAFF.